What follows describes a single T cell receptor (beta chain). Antigen specificity is unknown. The data are from a study of T cell responses to AZD1222 COVID-19 vaccine. The repertoire was sequenced with immunoSEQ multiplex PCR; TCRdb's copy has only in-frame clones and lacks some. The sample lists over 200,000 clones, less than 95% seen once, with 1.7% in the top ten. The study's findings and limits: The CD4 TCRs associated with vaccination extended across spike and predominated at 160-218 and 743-854. Researchers took repertoire samples only after the peak T cell response had come. The donors showed a predominance of white British ancestry and of females, with possible underestimation of clonal diversity. Spike-specific TCR breadth rose after two AZD1222 doses, and depth rose as well.

Between the trimmed V and J ends, which lost 4 bases and 0 bases, there was a span of 14 bases. CDR3 length equals 15 residues. Germline CDR1 is SGDLS and CDR2 is YYNGEE. The TCR sequence derives from an adult who received the MenACWY meningococcal vaccine as a control. V gene TRBV9 combines with J gene TRBJ2-7; TRBD1 might be the D (6 bases). The specimen was peripheral blood, collected 28 days after the second dose of the MenACWY control vaccine. DNA of the CDR3: TGTGCCAGCAGCTTAACAGGGCAGAGCTCCTACGAGCAGTACTTC. This encodes CASSLTGQSSYEQYF.